This T cell receptor (beta chain) was profiled in a study of T and B cells in COVID-19 patients. Multiplex PCR with BIOMED2 TRB-A/B primer pools amplified TRB rearrangements. MiXCR, run by TCRdb on the multiplex PCR reads, gives a single entry per CDR3 protein. This table has roughly 4,700 distinct CDR3 sequences, approximately 33% appearing once. TRB was amplified from roughly 250-500 ng of blood genomic DNA. CDR3 length equals 19 residues. Deletions cut 2 bases from V and 0 bases from J, with 17 bases between. The clonotype comes from a human donor who had recovered from COVID-19. The V call is TRBV12-3 or TRBV12-4, the J call TRBJ1-6; weak D call: TRBD1 (5 bases). Sample: blood. The CDR3 DNA follows: TGTGCCAGCAGTTTAATGGGGGGACCATGGAGCTCCTATAATTCACCCCTCCACTTT. It is translated as CASSLMGGPWSSYNSPLHF.